Listed here are 26 T cell receptor beta chains from one sample, sequenced in a study of blood T cell repertoires in COVID-19. Clones were sequenced by immunoSEQ multiplex PCR, and TCRdb holds only the in-frame ones, with some missing. There are under 250,000 clones in the sample; 86% occur only once, and approximately 6% lies in the top ten. The sample consisted of peripheral blood. These receptors were collected from a woman older than 75 with COVID-19, enrolled during active disease.

The CDR3 DNA is TGTGCCAGCAGCTTAACCACAGGGCAGACTGAAGCTTTCTTT. Its translation: CASSLTTGQTEAFF. The chain recombines TRBV11-2 with TRBJ1-1, with a tentative D call TRBD1 (6 bases). V was trimmed by 2 bases and J by 5 bases, leaving 12 bases between them. The CDR3 sequence is 14 residues long. CDR1 is SGHAT and CDR2 is FQNNGV in the germline V gene.

The V call is TRBV27, the J call TRBJ1-1; perhaps TRBD1 as D (5 bases). Germline assignment: CDR1 MNHEY and CDR2 SMNVEV (reference sequence). V lost 6 bases, J lost 1 base, and 12 bases lay in between. The CDR3 runs to 14 residues. The CDR3 protein is CASSSFGANTEAFF. The CDR3 region has the DNA TGTGCCAGCAGCTCCTTTGGGGCGAACACTGAAGCTTTCTTT.

The chain recombines TRBV18 with TRBJ2-7; no definite D call. Deletions cut 3 bases from V and 1 base from J, with 7 bases between. This CDR3 comprises 13 residues. Per germline, CDR1 KGHSH and CDR2 LQKENI. CDR3 DNA sequence: TGTGCCAGCTCACCCGTCGGGTCCTACGAGCAGTACGTC. Its protein is CASSPVGSYEQYV.

The J gene is TRBJ1-1, the V gene TRBV28; 7 bases agree with TRBD1. Germline V gene lookup returns CDR1 MDHEN and CDR2 SYDVKM. Losses at the gene ends were 6 bases for V and 6 bases for J; bases not matched to a gene: 10. CDR3 length: 14 residues. The CDR3 spells CASRKGQRVSEAFF. DNA of the CDR3: TGTGCCAGCAGAAAGGGACAGAGGGTCTCTGAAGCTTTCTTT.

This sequence joins TRBV7-8 and TRBJ1-1; D call uncertain. The CDR3 covers 12 residues. Trimming stripped 5 bases from V and 4 bases from J, with 8 bases between. Germline V gene lookup returns CDR1 SGHVS and CDR2 FQNEAQ. Here the CDR3 DNA reads TGTGCCAGCAGCGATACAACCACTGAAGCTTTCTTT. Its protein is CASSDTTTEAFF.

With regard to this clone: Other DNA sequences in the same sample also yield this CDR3. The chain combines TRBV24-1 with TRBJ1-2; 7 bases are shared with TRBD1. There are 14 residues in the CDR3. Unmatched junction bases numbered 6, after V lost 3 bases and J lost 6 bases. Germline loops: CDR1 KGHDR, CDR2 SFDVKD. Here the CDR3 DNA reads TGTGCCACCAGTGATCGGACAGGACTCCATGGCTACACCTTC. It is translated as CATSDRTGLHGYTF.

The V call is TRBV4-1, the J call TRBJ2-3; 16 nucleotides align to TRBD2. V was clipped by 4 bases and J by 11 bases; unmatched bases: 9. This CDR3 contains 16 residues. Germline CDR1 and CDR2: MGHRA and YSYEKL. Here the CDR3 DNA reads TGCGCCAGCAGCCCGGGACTAGCGGGGGGGGCCGGGATGCAGTATTTT. Translation gives CASSPGLAGGAGMQYF.

V gene TRBV18 combines with J gene TRBJ1-2; TRBD1 is a possible D gene (5 bases). The V end was cut by 3 bases, the J end by 4 bases, with 9 bases between. This CDR3 is built from 13 residues. CDR1 is KGHSH and CDR2 is LQKENI in the germline V gene. DNA for the CDR3: TGTGCCAGCTCACCCGGGACTTCCTATGGCTACACCTTC. Translating it yields CASSPGTSYGYTF.

CDR3 nucleotides: TGTGCCAGCAGTTATGAAGGGGCACGGGATCAGCCCCAGCATTTT. As protein: CASSYEGARDQPQHF. The rearrangement joins TRBV6-7 to TRBJ1-5, with a tentative D call TRBD1 (5 bases). TRBV6-7 is flagged as an ORF with uncertain function. The CDR3 spans 15 residues. Deletions cut 3 bases from V and 5 bases from J, with 14 bases between.

This chain connects TRBV11-2 to TRBJ1-3; 7 positions agree with TRBD1. V trimming: 2 bases; J trimming: 0 bases; junction bases outside the gene matches: 7. CDR3 length: 17 amino acids. CDR1 SGHAT and CDR2 FQNNGV come from the germline V gene. The CDR3 sequence: CASSLQTGTSSGNTIYF. The CDR3 DNA is TGTGCCAGCAGCTTACAGACAGGGACCTCCTCTGGAAACACCATATATTTT. Full variable domain (outside the CDR3, taken from reference TRBV11-2 and TRBJ1-3): EAGVAQSPRYKIIEKRQSVAFWCNPISGHATLYWYQQILGQGPKLLIQFQNNGVVDDSQLPKDRFSAERLKGVDSTLKIQPAKLEDSAVYLCASSLQTGTSSGNTIYFGEGSWLTVV.

A remark on this clone: Other DNA sequences in this sample translate to the same CDR3. V is TRBV18 and J is TRBJ1-1; D unclear. Trimming took off 3 bases at V and 2 bases at J, with 10 bases between the two ends. The CDR3 length is 14 residues. Germline CDR1 reads KGHSH; CDR2 reads LQKENI. CDR3 protein: CASSPRTENTEAFF. In nucleotides, the CDR3 is TGTGCCAGCTCACCCCGAACTGAAAACACTGAAGCTTTCTTT.

This chain connects TRBV12-3 or TRBV12-4 to TRBJ2-3; D not resolved. The CDR3 consists of 13 residues. Trimming cost V 8 bases and J 4 bases, with 13 bases left between them. The CDR3 is CASGDLLPDTQYF. In DNA, the CDR3 is TGTGCCAGCGGTGACTTACTCCCAGATACGCAGTATTTT.

The rearrangement links TRBV3-1 (or the pseudogene TRBV3-2) to TRBJ2-5, with 7 bases lining up with TRBD2. This CDR3 region has 15 residues. V was pared by 2 bases and J by 2 bases, with 5 bases of the junction left unmatched. CDR1 and CDR2 from the germline V gene are LGHDT and YNNKEL (reference sequence). The CDR3 DNA reads as TGTGCCAGCAGCCAAATTCAAGCGGGGCAAGAGACCCAGTACTTC. Translation gives CASSQIQAGQETQYF.

V and J are TRBV6-5 and TRBJ1-2, with D possibly TRBD1 on 5 matching bases. The V and J ends lost 10 bases and 3 bases respectively, with 15 bases between them. From germline, CDR1 is MNHEY and CDR2 SVGAGI. The CDR3 consists of 13 residues. The CDR3, as DNA: TGTGCCACCAGCGCCGGGGGGTACTATGGCTACACCTTC. Its translation is CATSAGGYYGYTF.

The J gene is TRBJ2-6, the V gene TRBV28, with D unclear. Germline loops: CDR1 MDHEN, CDR2 SYDVKM. This CDR3 region has 15 residues. Trimming pared 5 bases from V and 0 bases from J, leaving 8 bases between. The CDR3 spells CASSRHISGANVLTF. DNA for the CDR3: TGTGCCAGCAGTAGACATATCTCTGGGGCCAACGTCCTGACTTTC.

V gene TRBV2 combines with J gene TRBJ2-2; 7 positions match TRBD2. The CDR3 runs 16 residues. V gave up 6 bases and J gave up 2 bases; unmatched junction bases: 9. The germline V gene has CDR1 SNHLY and CDR2 FYNNEI. Written as DNA, the CDR3 is TGTGCCAGCAGCGCCGGGGAGGGCGTAAACACCGGGGAGCTGTTTTTT. It specifies CASSAGEGVNTGELFF.

The chain couples TRBV29-1 to TRBJ2-5; 14 nucleotides agree with TRBD2. V shed 6 bases and J 4 bases; nucleotides not matched to a gene: 10. CDR3 size: 16 residues. Germline V gene lookup returns CDR1 SQVTM and CDR2 ANQGSEA. The CDR3 sequence is CSVPGTGTSGGETQYF. As DNA, the CDR3 is TGCAGCGTCCCCGGAACCGGGACTAGCGGGGGAGAGACCCAGTACTTC.

This sequence joins TRBV27 and TRBJ2-1; 10 bases line up with TRBD2. Per germline, CDR1 MNHEY and CDR2 SMNVEV (reference sequence). The CDR3 runs to 16 residues. With V trimmed by 3 bases and J by 7 bases, 9 bases remained unmatched. The DNA of the CDR3 is TGTGCCAGCAGTTTCCGGACTAGCGGTCTGGGTAATGAGCAGTTCTTC. Translated: CASSFRTSGLGNEQFF.

Only one count was recorded for this clone. V usage is TRBV9 and J usage is TRBJ1-4, with D unresolved. The V gene lost 0 bases and the J gene lost 3 bases, with 9 bases spanning the gap. The CDR3 is made up of 15 amino acids. Looked up from germline, CDR1 is SGDLS and CDR2 is YYNGEE. The CDR3 nucleotides read TGTGCCAGCAGCGTAGGGGCAGTCTCTAATGAAAAACTGTTTTTT. Protein product: CASSVGAVSNEKLFF.

The chain is built from TRBV3-1 (or the pseudogene TRBV3-2) and TRBJ2-2, with 9 bases fitting TRBD1. V lost 3 bases to trimming and J lost 5 bases; unmatched junction nucleotides: 10. The CDR3 covers 17 residues. The germline gives CDR1 LGHDT, CDR2 YNNKEL (reference sequence). CDR3 DNA sequence: TGTGCCAGCAGCCAGGGGCCAGGGACAGGGACTACCGGGGAGCTGTTTTTT. This encodes CASSQGPGTGTTGELFF.

The V and J genes are TRBV2 and TRBJ2-3; 9 positions agree with TRBD2. Germline CDR1 SNHLY, CDR2 FYNNEI. The junction had 11 bases not matched to a gene; V was cut back by 8 bases and J by 5 bases. CDR3 length: 15 amino acids. The CDR3 loop reads CASSRLAATGDTQYF. The CDR3 DNA is TGTGCCAGCTCCCGACTAGCGGCAACGGGAGATACGCAGTATTTT.

The V and J genes are TRBV13 and TRBJ2-7; 10 bases are a match to TRBD1. V gave up 6 bases and J gave up 5 bases; unmatched junction bases: 10. Germline V gene lookup returns CDR1 PRHDT and CDR2 FYEKMQ (reference sequence). This CDR3 spans 15 amino acids. CDR3 protein: CASRPWTGGGNEQYF. The CDR3 nucleotides are TGTGCCAGCAGACCCTGGACAGGGGGAGGAAACGAGCAGTACTTC.

The V gene is TRBV13, the J gene TRBJ1-2; 8 bases line up with TRBD1. The germline CDR1 and CDR2 sequences are PRHDT and FYEKMQ (reference sequence). The CDR3 has 17 residues. Trimming removed 1 base from V and 4 bases from J; junction bases left unmatched: 11. The CDR3 coding sequence is TGTGCCAGCAGCTTAGAAGGGGACAGGTCAAGCGGCTATGGCTACACCTTC. It is translated as CASSLEGDRSSGYGYTF.

The chain combines TRBV28 with TRBJ1-1; D remains unclear. The CDR3 extends over 15 amino acids. CDR1 MDHEN and CDR2 SYDVKM come from the germline V gene. The V end was cut by 5 bases, the J end by 1 base, with 14 bases between. CDR3 sequence (DNA): TGTGCCAGCAGTCAATCGAGGCTGGGGAACACTGAAGCTTTCTTT. This translates into CASSQSRLGNTEAFF.

This clone was detected once. The gene calls are TRBV28 and TRBJ2-7; a possible D gene is TRBD2 (5 bases). The V gene's germline CDR1 is MDHEN and CDR2 SYDVKM. This CDR3 contains 13 residues. Trimming took off 5 bases at V and 12 bases at J, with 20 bases between the two ends. CDR3 coding DNA: TGTGCCAGCAGTCCGCTAGGAGGCCGCCCGCCGTACTTC. Translation: CASSPLGGRPPYF.

This clone appeared once. The rearrangement links TRBV10-1 to TRBJ1-2, with TRBD1 identical over 7 bases. The V segment lost 5 bases and the J segment 2 bases; nucleotides outside the gene matches: 2. This CDR3 spans 13 amino acids. The V gene's germline CDR1 is WNHNN and CDR2 SYGVQD (reference sequence). CDR3 loop: CASSKGQNYGYTF. CDR3 nucleotides: TGCGCCAGCAGTAAGGGACAGAACTATGGCTACACCTTC.